Sequencing of this TCR beta chain was carried out in a study of technical replicates of blood from a few donors. TCRdb keeps only in-frame clones here, not all; method: immunoSEQ multiplex PCR. The data show 80,000 or so clones, 95% to 99% seen once. This CDR3 comprises 14 residues. Germline CDR1 reads MNHNS; CDR2 reads SASEGT. After removal of 3 bases from V and 4 bases from J, the junction contained 3 bases not matched to a gene. This receptor was identified in a human donor in good health. Sample: T cells isolated from PBMCs. The chain joins TRBV6-1 to TRBJ1-5; 7 bases map to TRBD1. The DNA of the CDR3 is TGTGCCAGCAGTGACCGACAGGGTAATCAGCCCCAGCATTTT. This translates into CASSDRQGNQPQHF.